These 32 T cell receptor beta chains originate from one sample sequenced in a study of PD-L1 blockade in urothelial cancer. Only in-frame clones appear in the TCRdb table, and some are missing; sequencing was by immunoSEQ multiplex PCR. The table records about 49,000 clones, about 90% of them present only once. The material sequenced was PBMCs, taken around atezolizumab (anti-PD-L1) treatment. The receptors derive from a man between 60 and 70 years old with urothelial cancer.

This chain connects TRBV19 to TRBJ1-1; D unresolved. The CDR3 length is 12 residues. V was pared by 7 bases and J by 0 bases, with 6 bases between. The germline gives CDR1 LNHDA, CDR2 SQIVND (reference sequence). In DNA form, the CDR3 reads TGTGCCAGTAATTGGCTGAACACTGAAGCTTTCTTT. This translates into CASNWLNTEAFF.

The chain has TRBV6-1 and TRBJ1-6, with 7 positions matching TRBD1. CDR1 and CDR2 (germline): MNHNS, SASEGT. This CDR3 is 14 amino acids long. V lost 7 bases to trimming and J lost 5 bases; unmatched junction nucleotides: 5. As DNA, the CDR3 is TGTGCCAGCACCGGGACAGTGGATAATTCACCCCTCCACTTT. Encoded protein: CASTGTVDNSPLHF.

The V and J genes are TRBV29-1 and TRBJ2-1; 9 nucleotides match TRBD1. The CDR3 is 15 amino acids. Trimming removed 7 bases from V and 9 bases from J; junction bases left unmatched: 16. The germline V gene has CDR1 SQVTM and CDR2 ANQGSEA. This chain's CDR3 is CSATPGTGRTFEQFF. The DNA for the CDR3 is TGCAGCGCCACCCCCGGGACAGGGAGGACATTTGAGCAGTTCTTC.

For this clone: At one boundary the junction diverges from the germline segment, which might be a read error. The chain joins TRBV7-7 to TRBJ1-1, with unresolved D. This CDR3 has 13 residues. CDR1 and CDR2 from the germline V gene are SSHAT and FNYEAQ (reference sequence). Here the CDR3 reads CASSFSENTEAFF. CDR3 nucleotides: TGTGCTAGCAGCTTCTCAGAAAACACTGAAGCTTTCTTT. The variable domain in full, with the rest retrieved from reference TRBV7-7 and TRBJ1-1, is GAGVSQSPRYKVTKRGQDVTLRCDPISSHATLYWYQQALGQGPEFLTYFNYEAQPDKSGLPSDRFSAERPEGSISTLTIQRTEQRDSAMYRCASSFSENTEAFFGQGTRLTVV.

The chain employs TRBV9 and TRBJ1-3; no clear D. The length of the CDR3 is 15 residues. V was clipped by 4 bases and J by 1 base, with 12 bases between them. Germline CDR1 is SGDLS and CDR2 is YYNGEE. CDR3 bases: TGTGCCAGCAGCCCGGACGGGATGTCTGGAAACACCATATATTTT. Amino acids: CASSPDGMSGNTIYF.

V usage is TRBV2 and J usage is TRBJ1-1, with 10 positions matching TRBD1. The CDR3 sequence is 15 residues long. The junction had 7 bases not matched to a gene; V was cut back by 6 bases and J by 3 bases. Germline V gene lookup returns CDR1 SNHLY and CDR2 FYNNEI. The CDR3 coding sequence is TGTGCCAGCAGCGAGACCGGGACAGGGGACACTGAAGCTTTCTTT. It codes for CASSETGTGDTEAFF.

The chain carries TRBV5-4 and TRBJ1-2; D remains ambiguous. Germline V gene data show CDR1 as SGHNT and CDR2 as YYREEE (reference sequence). V gave up 2 bases and J gave up 7 bases, with 12 bases separating them. This CDR3 is built from 13 residues. The CDR3 sequence: CASSFVHRGGYTF. The DNA of the CDR3 is TGTGCCAGCAGCTTTGTCCATCGGGGTGGCTACACCTTC.

V gene TRBV30 combines with J gene TRBJ2-7; the D gene is possibly TRBD2 (5 bases). The ends were cut back, 5 bases at V and 0 bases at J, with 14 bases in the middle. The CDR3 runs 14 residues. Germline V gene lookup returns CDR1 GTSNPN and CDR2 SVGIG (reference sequence). The CDR3 DNA is TGTGCCTGGCGTACTGCCGGGAACTCCTACGAGCAGTACTTC. The encoded protein is CAWRTAGNSYEQYF.

On this clone itself: Its ends do not fully match the called genes, so a read error is possible. The rearrangement uses TRBV7-7 and TRBJ2-1; D gene ambiguous. Germline V gives CDR1 SSHAT, CDR2 FNYEAQ (reference sequence). This CDR3 is 15 amino acids long. As DNA, the CDR3 is TGTGCTAGCAGCTTATCGTTGGCGGACTACAATGAGCAGTTCTTC. Amino acid sequence: CASSLSLADYNEQFF.

The chain recombines TRBV6-5 with TRBJ2-1, with 8 positions matching TRBD1. The CDR3 is 15 amino acids. The germline V gene encodes CDR1 MNHEY and CDR2 SVGAGI. V dropped 6 bases and J dropped 6; count of bases not matched to a gene: 10. As DNA, the CDR3 is TGTGCCAGCAGCCTCATCAGGACAGGGTCCAATGAGCAGTTCTTC. The encoded protein is CASSLIRTGSNEQFF.

The genes are TRBV27 and TRBJ1-2; D perhaps matches TRBD1 (6 bases). V was pared by 6 bases and J by 6 bases, with 17 bases between. The CDR3 spans 14 residues. Germline values: CDR1 MNHEY, CDR2 SMNVEV (reference sequence). CDR3 amino acids: CASRTQGSWNGYTF. DNA for the CDR3: TGTGCCAGCAGGACACAGGGTTCCTGGAATGGCTACACCTTC.

V is TRBV7-2 and J is TRBJ2-5, with a tentative D call TRBD2 (6 bases). V lost 4 bases, J lost 5 bases, and 14 bases lay in between. The CDR3 is 14 amino acids. Germline V gene lookup returns CDR1 SGHTA and CDR2 FQGNSA. The CDR3 spells CASSSSGRAETQYF. CDR3 coding DNA: TGTGCCAGCAGCTCCTCCGGGAGAGCGGAGACCCAGTACTTC.

The chain combines TRBV6-5 with TRBJ2-1, with D possibly being TRBD1 (6 bases). V was clipped by 4 bases and J by 9 bases, with 13 bases between them. Germline V gives CDR1 MNHEY, CDR2 SVGAGI. This CDR3 region has 13 residues. CDR3 nucleotide sequence: TGTGCCAGCAGTTTTTCACAGGGCAGTGAGCAGTTCTTC. This sequence encodes CASSFSQGSEQFF.

The chain carries TRBV5-4 and TRBJ2-7, with 13 bases fitting TRBD2. The V and J ends lost 3 bases and 11 bases, in that order; junction bases with no gene match: 11. Germline V gene data show CDR1 as SGHNT and CDR2 as YYREEE (reference sequence). CDR3 length: 15 residues. The CDR3 spells CASSSGLAGDRGKYF. The CDR3 coding sequence is TGTGCCAGCAGCTCCGGACTAGCGGGGGACCGGGGGAAGTACTTC.

The rearrangement uses TRBV4-3 and TRBJ2-2; 7 bases are a match to TRBD2. The trim removed 0 bases at V and 6 bases at J, leaving 13 bases unmatched. CDR1 and CDR2 from the germline V gene are LGHNA and YSLEER. CDR3 length equals 18 residues. The CDR3 spells CASSQETMRSGVAGELFF. DNA of the CDR3: TGCGCCAGCAGCCAAGAGACTATGAGGAGCGGGGTAGCCGGGGAGCTGTTTTTT.

This sequence joins TRBV5-1 and TRBJ2-3; 9 bases align to TRBD2. Germline values: CDR1 SGHRS, CDR2 YFSETQ. The CDR3 runs to 15 residues. V gave up 0 bases and J gave up 6 bases; unmatched junction bases: 5. The CDR3 loop reads CASSLGLAEGDTQYF. DNA of the CDR3: TGCGCCAGCAGCTTGGGACTAGCGGAGGGGGATACGCAGTATTTT.

CDR3 in amino acids: CASMKGGSPLHF. CDR3 nucleotides: TGTGCCAGCATGAAGGGAGGTTCACCCCTCCACTTT. V is TRBV27 and J is TRBJ1-6; D is uncertain. The ends were cut back, 7 bases at V and 9 bases at J, with 10 bases in the middle. Germline loops: CDR1 MNHEY, CDR2 SMNVEV (reference sequence). This CDR3 region has 12 residues.

The chain combines TRBV28 with TRBJ1-5; TRBD1 might be the D (6 bases). The germline V and J ends were trimmed by 7 bases and 1 base, with 14 bases remaining between them. The V gene's germline CDR1 is MDHEN and CDR2 SYDVKM. The CDR3 sequence is 15 residues long. CDR3: CASNLGGESNQPQHF. DNA of the CDR3: TGTGCCAGCAACTTAGGGGGGGAGAGCAATCAGCCCCAGCATTTT.

The chain is built from TRBV30 and TRBJ2-7, with 8 bases aligning to TRBD1. The length of the CDR3 is 13 residues. Germline V gene data show CDR1 as GTSNPN and CDR2 as SVGIG (reference sequence). Trimming at V came to 3 bases and at J to 1 base, leaving 2 bases not matched to a gene. The CDR3 DNA is TGTGCCTGGAGCCGGGACAGGTCCTACGAGCAGTACTTC. Its protein product is CAWSRDRSYEQYF.

J is TRBJ2-3 and V is TRBV7-2; D unresolved. Germline values: CDR1 SGHTA, CDR2 FQGNSA. This CDR3 is built from 13 residues. Trimming pared 6 bases from V and 7 bases from J, leaving 14 bases between. CDR3 protein: CASSLSPDYTQYF. The CDR3 DNA sequence: TGTGCCAGCAGTCTCAGCCCCGACTATACGCAGTATTTT.

The DNA for the CDR3 is TGTGCCAGCAGCCCCGGACAGGGGGCGTATGGCTACACCTTC. Its translation: CASSPGQGAYGYTF. The V gene is TRBV9, the J gene TRBJ1-2, with 11 bases lining up with TRBD1. In germline, CDR1 is SGDLS, CDR2 YYNGEE. This CDR3 spans 14 amino acids. Losses at the gene ends were 4 bases for V and 5 bases for J; bases not matched to a gene: 4.

This clone was recorded once. The chain joins TRBV19 to TRBJ1-1, with TRBD1 matching over 7 bases. V trimming: 7 bases; J trimming: 4 bases; junction bases outside the gene matches: 9. Germline-derived CDR1 and CDR2 are LNHDA and SQIVND (reference sequence). The CDR3 contains 14 residues. The DNA for the CDR3 is TGTGCCAGTACTGACAGGGCGAGAGGCACTGAAGCTTTCTTT. It is translated as CASTDRARGTEAFF.

The J gene is TRBJ1-3, the V gene TRBV6-5, with 10 bases matching TRBD1. This CDR3 is 16 amino acids long. The V gene's germline CDR1 is MNHEY and CDR2 SVGAGI. V was pared by 4 bases and J by 1 base, with 4 bases of the junction left unmatched. The CDR3 nucleotides are TGTGCCAGCAGTTGGACAGGGGGGATTTCTGGAAACACCATATATTTT. This gives the protein CASSWTGGISGNTIYF.

This clone was counted a single time. The J gene is TRBJ2-7, the V gene TRBV30, with 11 bases lining up with TRBD2. Trimming at V came to 5 bases and at J to 4 bases, leaving 4 bases not matched to a gene. The CDR3 is made up of 13 amino acids. Looked up from germline, CDR1 is GTSNPN and CDR2 is SVGIG (reference sequence). This CDR3 reads CAWASSGGYEQYF. In DNA form, the CDR3 reads TGTGCCTGGGCGTCTAGCGGGGGGTACGAGCAGTACTTC.

This rearrangement joins TRBV6-5 to TRBJ1-2; maybe TRBD1 (5 bases). The length of the CDR3 is 12 residues. The germline gives CDR1 MNHEY, CDR2 SVGAGI. V was trimmed by 6 bases and J by 6 bases, leaving 11 bases between them. The CDR3 DNA sequence: TGTGCCAGCAGCCCAGGGTTGGATGGCTACACCTTC. Amino acid sequence: CASSPGLDGYTF.

The chain is built from TRBV12-5 and TRBJ2-1, with 7 bases that match TRBD2. The CDR3 totals 14 residues. Trimming removed 6 bases from V and 4 bases from J; junction bases left unmatched: 6. Looked up from germline, CDR1 is LGHNT and CDR2 is FRNRAP. In DNA form, the CDR3 reads TGTGCTAGTGGGTCTTCGGGACTATACAATGAGCAGTTCTTC. It encodes CASGSSGLYNEQFF.

The rearrangement joins TRBV30 to TRBJ1-2; TRBD1 might be the D (6 bases). Deletions cut 4 bases from V and 7 bases from J, with 13 bases between. Germline assignment: CDR1 GTSNPN and CDR2 SVGIG (reference sequence). This CDR3 spans 12 amino acids. The CDR3 region has the DNA TGTGCCTGGACCTCCGGGGGGGCTGGCTACACCTTC. It encodes CAWTSGGAGYTF. Together with reference TRBV30 and TRBJ1-2, the CDR3 gives the full variable domain: SQTIHQWPATLVQPVGSPLSLECTVEGTSNPNLYWYRQAAGRGLQLLFYSVGIGQISSEVPQNLSASRPQDRQFILSSKKLLLSDSGFYLCAWTSGGAGYTFGSGTRLTVV.

The J gene is TRBJ2-1, the V gene TRBV13; TRBD2 matches at 12 bases. V lost 5 bases, J lost 9 bases, and 8 bases stayed unmatched. This CDR3 is 15 amino acids long. The germline gives CDR1 PRHDT, CDR2 FYEKMQ (reference sequence). CDR3 loop: CASSRASGGATEQFF. The CDR3 DNA sequence: TGTGCCAGCAGCCGGGCTAGCGGGGGGGCTACTGAGCAGTTCTTC.

The chain recombines TRBV30 with TRBJ2-5; 10 bases line up with TRBD2. V was pared by 5 bases and J by 2 bases, with 5 bases of the junction left unmatched. CDR1 is GTSNPN and CDR2 is SVGIG in the germline V gene (reference sequence). The CDR3 runs to 14 residues. The CDR3 is CAWGAGGTQETQYF. In DNA, the CDR3 is TGTGCCTGGGGAGCGGGGGGGACGCAAGAGACCCAGTACTTC.

V gene TRBV11-3 combines with J gene TRBJ2-7, with TRBD1 matching 7 bases. Trimming took 7 bases from V and 0 from J; bases not matched to a gene: 6. CDR3 length: 14 residues. Germline CDR1 is SGHNT and CDR2 is YENEEA. CDR3 nucleotides: TGTGCCAGCAACGGACAGGTTGGCTCCTACGAGCAGTACTTC. Protein: CASNGQVGSYEQYF. The complete variable domain, with remaining parts taken from reference TRBV11-3 and TRBJ2-7, reads EAGVVQSPRYKIIEKKQPVAFWCNPISGHNTLYWYLQNLGQGPELLIRYENEEAVDDSQLPKDRFSAERLKGVDSTLKIQPAELGDSAVYLCASNGQVGSYEQYFGPGTRLTVT.

This chain links TRBV7-6 with TRBJ1-5; D call uncertain. The CDR3 contains 13 residues. The germline V and J ends were trimmed by 3 bases and 2 bases, with 5 bases remaining between them. Germline V gene data show CDR1 as SGHVS and CDR2 as FNYEAQ. The chain's CDR3 is CASSFSGNQPQHF. CDR3 DNA: TGTGCCAGCAGCTTTAGTGGCAATCAGCCCCAGCATTTT.

Written as DNA, the CDR3 is TGTGCTAGTGGTTTCCTCGGCAGGGGGAGTCCTAACTATGGCTACACCTTC. Encoded protein: CASGFLGRGSPNYGYTF. This chain links TRBV12-5 with TRBJ1-2, with 7 nucleotides matching TRBD1. The CDR3 consists of 17 residues. V shed 3 bases and J 0 bases; nucleotides not matched to a gene: 10. Germline CDR1 LGHNT, CDR2 FRNRAP.